Described below is a single TCR beta chain sequence and its context. What antigen it recognizes has not been identified. No much larger clone exists at a distance of one base, and base qualities are not known. This specimen comes from a study of PD-L1 blockade in urothelial cancer (dated by TCRdb to about 2017). With respect to the entire study: Every patient began therapy at some point between 2013 and 2015 and was given atezolizumab 1,200 mg intravenously every 3 weeks. About 85% of the roughly 29 patients were identified as males with urothelial cancer of bladder origin, and a prior smoking history was reported by 18 of 29 patients. An ECOG performance status of 0 or 1 was recorded for the patients, and 0 to 3 prior chemotherapy regimens had been received by the patients. Blood samples were analyzed at 3 weeks after treatment start (second dose) and at 6 weeks after treatment start. Blood samples gave median yields of approximately 130,000 T cells and tens of thousands of unique TCRs, along with a median clonality of approximately 0.084. An exploratory multi-omic analysis was conducted of the somatic, immune and clinical correlates of response to PD-L1 blockade with atezolizumab in urothelial cancer. Pretreatment tumor samples, along with matched peripheral blood serially collected before and after atezolizumab treatment, were subjected to TCR sequencing. Durable clinical benefit was defined as a progression-free survival longer than 6 months, and TCR features were additionally tested against progression-free survival and overall survival. In the same patients, whole exome sequencing and RNA sequencing of pretreatment tumors were performed in addition to TCR sequencing. Durable clinical benefit was achieved by nine patients but not by the remaining 20. Pretreatment blood TCR-seq was available for nearly 30 patients, at least one posttreatment blood collection was obtained for about 24 patients, and tumor TCR-seq was available for about 24 patients.

The paper's findings and limits, for the study overall: Small sample size (n ≈ 29) and many exploratory analyses mean the results are intended to be hypothesis-generating. Among patients with durable benefit, tumor-associated TCR clones showed greater expansion in peripheral blood 3 weeks after treatment started (n ≈ 23, p = 0.022). Improved progression-free and overall survival was associated with having pretreatment peripheral blood TCR clonality below the median.

A total of around 30 patients with locally advanced or metastatic urothelial carcinoma, treated at Memorial Sloan Kettering on a trial protocol, made up the cohort. Peripheral blood mononuclear cells were collected from each patient pretreatment and during treatment, giving between 1 and 8 total time points per patient. The Qiagen DNeasy Blood extraction kit was used to purify genomic DNA from total PBMCs and tumor samples. PBMCs were collected pretreatment and during treatment, and were isolated and stored as previously described. As encoded in the germline V gene, CDR1 is SGHNT while CDR2 is YENEEA. V loses 7 bases at its end and J loses 2 bases; junction bases beyond the gene matches: 6. Measured from the cysteine to the phenylalanine, the CDR3 is 14 residues long. The CDR3 DNA has 42 bases and is translated from base 1. Synthetic TCR analog templates were spiked into each PCR to estimate absolute template abundance from read counts. The immunoSEQ assay used bias-controlled V and J gene primers to amplify TCRbeta CDR3 regions from genomic DNA. Sequencing of rearranged TCRbeta segments was done at approximately 20X coverage. The source study handled its data this way. Clustering was used to correct sequencing errors, and CDR3s were annotated against IMGT to assign V, D and J genes. Out-of-frame and stop-codon sequences were excluded, and only productive TCRbeta rearrangements were used in downstream analyses. Clonality was calculated as one minus the Shannon entropy normalized by the log of the number of unique productive sequences. Fisher's exact test with Benjamini-Hochberg correction, using a cutoff of adjusted p below 0.01, was how clones that differed between time points or between blood and tumor were identified. TCRdb carries this immuneACCESS record with in-frame sequences only. Its versions omit some clonotypes, under half of them owing to an unresolved V gene in the studies checked, with the rest unexplained. That table is the source of V, J and clone size, and D and trimming were worked out from the DNA. The sample data list approximately 52,000 clones, and approximately 80% of these were observed just once. The ten top clones hold roughly 3.6% of the sample.

This specimen consisted of PBMCs, obtained around atezolizumab (anti-PD-L1) treatment. The receptor's source is a man in his sixties or seventies with urothelial cancer. Here the chain combines TRBV11-3 and TRBJ2-7; the central 9 bases match TRBD1. The CDR3 region reads CASTEGTGPYEQYF. The DNA sequence follows: TGTGCCAGCACCGAGGGGACAGGGCCCTACGAGCAGTACTTC.